Below, 24 T cell receptor beta chains from the same sample are listed, as sequenced in a study of blood T cells in healthy people across ages. PCR was performed a second time for about 7 to 12 cycles using a sample-barcoded 5' primer and a J-beta primer mix. TCRdb called the 5' RACE reads again in MiXCR, with one record for every CDR3 protein. The top ten clones hold 4% of a sample with around 1,600,000 distinct CDR3 sequences, under 55% of them seen once. Sequenced: blood. These receptors were obtained from a young woman in good health.

A remark on this clonotype: The junction shows a germline mismatch at one end, possibly a read error. The chain couples TRBV4-1 to TRBJ2-3, with no clear D. The germline V gene encodes CDR1 MGHRA and CDR2 YSYEKL. The CDR3 covers 15 residues. The CDR3: CVSSQARVRTDTQYF. DNA for the CDR3: TGCGTCAGCAGCCAAGCAAGGGTTAGGACAGATACGCAGTATTTT.

The CDR3 region has the DNA TGTGCCAGCAGCCCGAGCCGGGACAGGGCGCAGCCCCAGCATTTT. Translation gives CASSPSRDRAQPQHF. The chain joins TRBV7-2 to TRBJ1-5, with TRBD1 identical over 9 bases. The CDR3 is 15 residues long. The J segment lost 7 bases and the V segment lost 5 bases, leaving 9 bases of the junction unmatched. Germline V lookup: CDR1 SGHTA, CDR2 FQGNSA.

V gene TRBV25-1 combines with J gene TRBJ1-1, with 10 bases matching TRBD1. CDR1 is MGHDK and CDR2 is SYGVNS in the germline V gene. The CDR3 runs 17 residues. The junction had 6 bases not matched to a gene; V was cut back by 2 bases and J by 0 bases. This chain's CDR3 is CASSERKTGGMNTEAFF. As DNA, the CDR3 is TGTGCCAGCAGTGAACGAAAGACAGGGGGCATGAACACTGAAGCTTTCTTT.

This sequence joins TRBV4-2 and TRBJ2-1; 7 bases align to TRBD2. The junction had 9 bases not matched to a gene; V was cut back by 4 bases and J by 0 bases. Per the germline V gene, CDR1 is LGHNA and CDR2 is YNFKEQ. The CDR3 runs 17 residues. The CDR3 DNA reads TGTGCCAGCAGCCGGGAGGGGAGGCAAAACTCCTACAATGAGCAGTTCTTC. This encodes CASSREGRQNSYNEQFF.

This sequence joins TRBV5-1 and TRBJ2-3; no reliable D call. In germline, CDR1 is SGHRS, CDR2 YFSETQ. The CDR3 totals 15 residues. V was pared by 2 bases and J by 0 bases, with 10 bases between. CDR3 sequence reads: CASSLRLMSTDTQYF. CDR3 coding DNA: TGCGCCAGCAGCTTAAGACTGATGAGCACAGATACGCAGTATTTT.

In this sample, this clonotype turned up a few times. The chain has TRBV7-2 and TRBJ2-3; D uncertain. Germline V lookup: CDR1 SGHTA, CDR2 FQGNSA. The CDR3 is made up of 14 amino acids. V lost 1 base, J lost 2 bases, and 7 bases lay in between. For the CDR3, the DNA is TGTGCCAGCAGCTTAGGGCTAATCACAGATACGCAGTATTTT. Amino acid sequence: CASSLGLITDTQYF.

The chain carries TRBV24-1 and TRBJ2-1; possible D gene TRBD1, 5 bases. Germline V CDR1 and CDR2: KGHDR, SFDVKD. V was pared by 10 bases and J by 2 bases, with 11 bases between. CDR3 length: 13 residues. The CDR3 bases are TGTGCCACTTCTGGACAACCCTACAATGAGCAGTTCTTC. Its protein is CATSGQPYNEQFF.

This clonotype was seen only a few times. The chain carries TRBV2 and TRBJ1-5; 9 bases match TRBD1. Per germline, CDR1 SNHLY and CDR2 FYNNEI. J gave up 5 bases and V 4 bases, and 9 bases lay outside the gene matches. The CDR3 consists of 16 residues. In nucleotides, the CDR3 is TGTGCCAGCAGTGGTATTTACAGGGGGCGGGATCAGCCCCAGCATTTT. This sequence encodes CASSGIYRGRDQPQHF.

The V call is TRBV4-1, the J call TRBJ2-3; TRBD2 matches at 13 bases. The CDR3 consists of 23 residues. Trimming removed 4 bases from V and 8 bases from J; junction bases left unmatched: 30. CDR1 is MGHRA, CDR2 YSYEKL, per germline. CDR3 residues: CASSLRDSQLWTSGGSQIGTQYF. Written as DNA, the CDR3 is TGCGCCAGCAGCCTCCGGGACAGTCAGCTTTGGACTAGCGGGGGCTCTCAAATAGGTACGCAGTATTTT.

The chain employs TRBV30 and TRBJ2-1; D unresolved. Germline CDR1 is GTSNPN and CDR2 is SVGIG (reference sequence). The V and J ends lost 0 bases and 5 bases respectively, with 5 bases between them. The CDR3 length is 12 residues. CDR3 nucleotides: TGTGCCTGGAGTGTCTTGAACAATGAGCAGTTCTTC. Protein product: CAWSVLNNEQFF.

A few counts support this clonotype. This chain uses TRBV12-3 or TRBV12-4 with TRBJ1-4; tentative D call: TRBD1 (6 bases). Trimming took 5 bases from V and 12 from J, leaving 25 bases between them. The CDR3 contains 16 residues. CDR3 residues: CASSNDRTAYNDQLFF. Written as DNA, the CDR3 is TGTGCCAGCAGTAACGACCGGACAGCTTATAATGACCAACTGTTTTTT.

This clonotype was found a few times. The junction departs from germline at one end; a sequencing error may be responsible. V usage is TRBV6-5 and J usage is TRBJ1-2; D uncertain. CDR1 is MNHEY, CDR2 SVGAGI, per germline. The CDR3 consists of 13 residues. The CDR3 DNA reads TGTGCCAGCAGCTACTCCCCTGATGGTGGCTACACCTTC. Encoded protein: CASSYSPDGGYTF.

This clonotype was detected a few times. The chain joins TRBV6-5 to TRBJ2-7; the D gene is possibly TRBD1 (6 bases). The V and J ends lost 5 bases and 1 base respectively, with 12 bases between them. CDR3 length: 14 residues. Germline lookup yields CDR1 MNHEY and CDR2 SVGAGI. The CDR3 is CASSLQDSSYEQYF. CDR3 DNA: TGTGCCAGCAGTCTCCAGGACAGTTCCTACGAGCAGTACTTC.

The genes are TRBV4-1 and TRBJ2-1; 9 nucleotides match TRBD1. With 0 bases clipped from V and 3 bases from J, the junction kept 6 bases outside the gene matches. The CDR3 is 17 amino acids. Germline V CDR1 and CDR2: MGHRA, YSYEKL. Here the CDR3 reads CASSQDGTGINYNEQFF. The CDR3 bases are TGCGCCAGCAGCCAAGATGGGACAGGGATTAACTACAATGAGCAGTTCTTC.

This clonotype was observed a handful of times. The rearrangement joins TRBV20-1 to TRBJ2-5; no clear D. V shed 4 bases and J shed 1 base, with 13 bases lying between them. The germline gives CDR1 DFQATT, CDR2 SNEGSKA (reference sequence). CDR3 length: 14 residues. CDR3 residues: CSAKNRRFQETQYF. The CDR3 DNA sequence: TGCAGTGCTAAAAATCGGCGATTCCAAGAGACCCAGTACTTC.

CDR3 bases: TGTGCCAGCCTTTATTCACCCCTCCACTTT. It is translated as CASLYSPLHF. The V and J genes are TRBV6-5 and TRBJ1-6; no clear D gene. Germline CDR1 reads MNHEY; CDR2 reads SVGAGI. Trimming took off 8 bases at V and 8 bases at J, with 4 bases between the two ends. This CDR3 region has 10 residues.

In this sample, this clonotype turned up a few times. The genes are TRBV30 and TRBJ2-5; TRBD2 matches at 10 bases. CDR1 and CDR2 (germline): GTSNPN, SVGIG (reference sequence). Trimming took 7 bases from V and 2 from J; bases not matched to a gene: 7. This CDR3 has 14 amino acids. DNA for the CDR3: TGTGCCTTAAATAGCGGGGGGCCTCAAGAGACCCAGTACTTC. Its protein product is CALNSGGPQETQYF.

The chain combines TRBV2 with TRBJ1-2; 8 bases are shared with TRBD1. This CDR3 region has 14 residues. Germline-derived CDR1 and CDR2 are SNHLY and FYNNEI. V dropped 4 bases and J dropped 4; count of bases not matched to a gene: 5. DNA for the CDR3: TGTGCCAGCAGTGGACAGGGGACCGGCTATGGCTACACCTTC. This sequence encodes CASSGQGTGYGYTF.

V and J are TRBV20-1 and TRBJ2-1, with TRBD2 as a possible D gene (6 bases). V lost 6 bases to trimming and J lost 0 bases, with 24 bases between them. Germline CDR1 and CDR2: DFQATT and SNEGSKA (reference sequence). The CDR3 runs to 18 residues. In nucleotides, the CDR3 is TGCAGTGCCAGATACAACTCCCCGGGACTCGCCTCCTACAATGAGCAGTTCTTC. It yields the protein CSARYNSPGLASYNEQFF.

The chain carries TRBV2 and TRBJ2-1; D possibly uses TRBD1 or TRBD2 (5 bases each). Germline CDR1 is SNHLY and CDR2 is FYNNEI. This CDR3 region has 16 residues. Trimming pared 5 bases from V and 1 base from J, leaving 15 bases between. DNA for the CDR3: TGTGCCAGCAGTCCCGTGGGACCGGATTCCTACAATGAGCAGTTCTTC. This translates into CASSPVGPDSYNEQFF.

This clonotype showed up just a few times. This rearrangement joins TRBV7-6 to TRBJ2-7; D remains unclear. The CDR3 is 14 residues long. The germline V gene encodes CDR1 SGHVS and CDR2 FNYEAQ. V lost 5 bases, J lost 4 bases, and 15 bases lay in between. The CDR3 DNA reads TGTGCCAGCAGCCCACCAGGTTGGGTTTACGAGCAGTACTTC. Amino acids: CASSPPGWVYEQYF.

V and J are TRBV6-2 or TRBV6-3 and TRBJ2-5; TRBD2 is a possible D gene (5 bases). CDR3 size: 15 residues. Germline CDR1 reads MNHEY; CDR2 reads SVGEGT. V lost 6 bases, J lost 4 bases, and 18 bases lay in between. The CDR3 region has the DNA TGTGCCAGCAGACAGTTAAGCCCGAGCGGAGAGACCCAGTACTTC. Amino acid sequence: CASRQLSPSGETQYF.

V and J are TRBV7-9 and TRBJ1-1; 9 bases match TRBD1. Per the germline V gene, CDR1 is SEHNR and CDR2 is FQNEAQ (reference sequence). The CDR3 runs 18 residues. The junction had 17 bases not matched to a gene; V was cut back by 6 bases and J by 3 bases. The CDR3 DNA reads as TGTGCCAGCAGACCCGGAGTGGAAGGACAGGGGCATCACACTGAAGCTTTCTTT. Translation: CASRPGVEGQGHHTEAFF.

The gene calls are TRBV7-8 and TRBJ2-7; 8 bases are shared with TRBD1. The CDR3 extends over 14 amino acids. Trimming at V came to 5 bases and at J to 1 base, leaving 4 bases not matched to a gene. Germline CDR1 and CDR2: SGHVS and FQNEAQ. In DNA, the CDR3 is TGTGCCAGCAGCCACCGGGACAGGTCCTACGAGCAGTACTTC. Protein product: CASSHRDRSYEQYF.